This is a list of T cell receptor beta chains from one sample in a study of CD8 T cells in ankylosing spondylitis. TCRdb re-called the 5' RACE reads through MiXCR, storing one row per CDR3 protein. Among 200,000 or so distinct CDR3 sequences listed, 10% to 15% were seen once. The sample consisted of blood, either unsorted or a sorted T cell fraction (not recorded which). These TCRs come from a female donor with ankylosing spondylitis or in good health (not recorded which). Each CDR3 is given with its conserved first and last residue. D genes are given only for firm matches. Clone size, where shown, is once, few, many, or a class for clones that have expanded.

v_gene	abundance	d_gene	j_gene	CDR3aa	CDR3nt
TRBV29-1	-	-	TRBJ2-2	CSARGAGVRTGELFF	TGCAGCGCCCGGGGGGCGGGAGTCAGGACCGGGGAGCTGTTTTTT
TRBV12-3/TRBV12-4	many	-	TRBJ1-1	CASSLEGVRTEAFF	TGTGCCAGCAGTTTGGAGGGGGTAAGGACTGAAGCTTTCTTT
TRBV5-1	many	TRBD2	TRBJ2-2	CASSPGLAGSGELFF	TGCGCCAGCAGCCCAGGACTAGCGGGTTCCGGGGAGCTGTTTTTT
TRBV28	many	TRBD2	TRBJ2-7	CASRYLAGDNYEQYF	TGTGCCAGCAGATACCTAGCGGGGGATAACTACGAGCAGTACTTC
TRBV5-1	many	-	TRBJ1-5	CASSVEQNQPQHF	TGCGCCAGCAGCGTGGAGCAGAATCAGCCCCAGCATTTT
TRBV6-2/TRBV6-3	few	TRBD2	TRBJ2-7	CASSYGGGRSEQYF	TGTGCCAGCAGTTACGGGGGCGGGAGGAGCGAGCAGTACTTC
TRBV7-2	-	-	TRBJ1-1	CASSPRTGLTEAFF	TGTGCCAGCAGCCCCCGGACGGGACTCACTGAAGCTTTCTTT
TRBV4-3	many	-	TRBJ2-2	CASSREYGANTGELFF	TGCGCCAGCAGCCGAGAATACGGGGCGAACACCGGGGAGCTGTTTTTT
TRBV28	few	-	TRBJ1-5	CASSPGQLNQPQHF	TGTGCCAGCAGTCCCGGACAGTTGAATCAGCCCCAGCATTTT
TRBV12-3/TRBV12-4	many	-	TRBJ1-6	CASTEGFYNSPLHF	TGTGCCAGCACCGAGGGATTCTATAATTCACCCCTCCACTTT
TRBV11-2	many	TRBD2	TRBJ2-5	CASTPPLGTSGRRETQYF	TGTGCCAGCACCCCGCCCTTAGGGACTAGCGGGAGACGAGAGACCCAGTACTTC
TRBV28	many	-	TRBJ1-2	CASSLSVYGYTF	TGTGCCAGCAGTTTATCAGTGTATGGCTACACCTTC
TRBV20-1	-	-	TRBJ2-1	CSATGQPGSYNEQFF	TGCAGTGCTACAGGACAGCCGGGCTCCTACAATGAGCAGTTCTTC
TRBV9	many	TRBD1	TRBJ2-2	CASSVTGTGPGELFF	TGTGCCAGCAGCGTCACCGGGACAGGCCCCGGGGAGCTGTTTTTT
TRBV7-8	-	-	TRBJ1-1	CASSFGWPGDTEAFF	TGTGCCAGCAGCTTCGGCTGGCCGGGAGACACTGAAGCTTTCTTT
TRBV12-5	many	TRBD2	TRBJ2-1	CASGLGSGRAPQFF	TGTGCTAGTGGTTTGGGAAGCGGGAGGGCCCCGCAGTTCTTC
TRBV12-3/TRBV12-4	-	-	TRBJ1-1	CASTLREGTEAFF	TGTGCCAGCACTCTAAGAGAGGGAACTGAAGCTTTCTTT
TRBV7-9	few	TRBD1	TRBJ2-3	CASSLRRGPRTDTQYF	TGTGCCAGCAGCCTTCGAAGGGGGCCCAGGACAGATACGCAGTATTTT
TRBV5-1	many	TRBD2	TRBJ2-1	CASSPIAGVGEQFF	TGCGCCAGCAGCCCCATAGCGGGAGTGGGTGAGCAGTTCTTC
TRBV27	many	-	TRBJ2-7	CASSPSGMSFYEQYF	TGTGCCAGCAGTCCGTCGGGAATGTCCTTCTACGAGCAGTACTTC
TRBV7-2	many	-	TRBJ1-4	CASSLARGGNEKLFF	TGTGCCAGCAGCTTAGCGAGGGGGGGTAATGAAAAACTGTTTTTT
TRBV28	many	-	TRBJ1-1	CASSTGTPADTEAFF	TGTGCCAGCAGCACCGGGACCCCGGCGGACACTGAAGCTTTCTTT
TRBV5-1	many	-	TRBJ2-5	CASSFQDQETQYF	TGCGCCAGCAGCTTCCAGGACCAAGAGACCCAGTACTTC
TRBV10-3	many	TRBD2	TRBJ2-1	CAIGTSAEEQFF	TGTGCCATCGGGACTAGCGCTGAAGAGCAGTTCTTC
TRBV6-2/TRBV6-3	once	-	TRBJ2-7	CASSYWSFEGEQYF	TGTGCCAGCAGTTACTGGAGCTTCGAGGGCGAGCAGTACTTC
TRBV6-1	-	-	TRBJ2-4	CASSLTTGAKNIRYF	TGTGCCAGCAGTCTAACGACAGGCGCCAAAAACATTCGGTACTTC
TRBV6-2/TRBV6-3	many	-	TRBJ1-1	CASSYSIVNTEAFF	TGTGCCAGCAGTTACTCGATCGTGAACACTGAAGCTTTCTTT
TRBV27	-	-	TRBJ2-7	CASTSRPPLYEQYF	TGTGCCAGCACCTCCCGTCCTCCCCTCTACGAGCAGTACTTC
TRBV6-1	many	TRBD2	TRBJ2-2	CASTGTSGTGELFF	TGTGCCAGCACGGGGACTAGCGGGACCGGGGAGCTGTTTTTT
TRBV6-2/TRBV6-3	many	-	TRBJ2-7	CASSATSPYEQYF	TGTGCCAGCAGCGCTACTTCTCCCTACGAGCAGTACTTC
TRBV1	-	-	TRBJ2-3	CTSSQKVLAGASTDTQYF	TGCACCAGCAGCCAGAAGGTACTAGCGGGAGCTAGCACAGATACGCAGTATTTT
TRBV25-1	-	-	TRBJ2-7	CASSDSPYEQYF	TGTGCCAGCAGTGATTCGCCTTACGAGCAGTACTTC
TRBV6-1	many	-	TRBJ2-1	CASRRQDPNEQFF	TGTGCCAGCAGGCGACAGGACCCCAATGAGCAGTTCTTC
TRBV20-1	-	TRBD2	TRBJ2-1	CSAPSGLAGGFSYNEQFF	TGCAGTGCTCCTTCGGGACTAGCGGGAGGATTCTCCTACAATGAGCAGTTCTTC
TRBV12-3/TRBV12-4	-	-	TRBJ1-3	CASSTNTIYF	TGTGCCAGCAGTACAAACACCATATATTTT
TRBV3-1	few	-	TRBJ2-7	CAFSEYRIGQGKNYEQYF	TGTGCCTTCAGCGAGTACAGAATAGGCCAGGGGAAAAACTACGAGCAGTACTTC
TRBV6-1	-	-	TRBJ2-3	CASSGQLLTSTDTQYF	TGTGCCAGCAGTGGGCAGCTGCTTACTAGCACAGATACGCAGTATTTT
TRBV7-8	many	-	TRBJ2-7	CASSLGLGSYEQYF	TGTGCCAGCAGCTTAGGTCTGGGTTCCTACGAGCAGTACTTC
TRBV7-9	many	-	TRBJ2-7	CASSFDDSYEQYF	TGTGCCAGCAGCTTCGACGACAGCTACGAGCAGTACTTC
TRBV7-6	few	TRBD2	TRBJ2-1	CASSLRTSGSLPYNEQFF	TGTGCCAGCAGCCTACGGACTAGCGGGAGTCTTCCCTACAATGAGCAGTTCTTC
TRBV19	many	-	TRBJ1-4	CASRRPSATNEKLFF	TGTGCCAGTAGAAGGCCGTCAGCAACTAATGAAAAACTGTTTTTT
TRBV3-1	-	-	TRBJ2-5	CASSQAGETQYF	TGTGCCAGCAGCCAAGCTGGGGAGACCCAGTACTTC
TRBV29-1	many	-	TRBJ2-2	CSVDGTSSSTGELFF	TGCAGCGTTGACGGAACTAGCTCATCGACTGGGGAGCTGTTTTTT
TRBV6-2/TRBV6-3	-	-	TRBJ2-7	CASSYAGLDEQYF	TGTGCCAGCAGTTACGCCGGACTGGACGAGCAGTACTTC
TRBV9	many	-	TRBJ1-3	CASSLGPSPSSGNTIYF	TGTGCCAGCAGCCTAGGACCGTCTCCGAGCTCTGGAAACACCATATATTTT
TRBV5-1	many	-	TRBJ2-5	CASSLGDWLQETQYF	TGCGCCAGCAGCTTGGGGGACTGGCTCCAAGAGACCCAGTACTTC
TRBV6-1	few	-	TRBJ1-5	CASRTVGPNQPQHF	TGTGCCAGCAGGACGGTTGGGCCTAATCAGCCCCAGCATTTT
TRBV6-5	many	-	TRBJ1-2	CASTSDVYGYTF	TGTGCCAGCACCTCGGACGTTTATGGCTACACCTTC
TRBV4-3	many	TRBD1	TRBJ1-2	CASSPQTGAYGYTF	TGCGCCAGCAGCCCACAAACAGGGGCCTATGGCTACACCTTC
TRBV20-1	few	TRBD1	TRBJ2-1	CSAPRTGVDNEQFF	TGCAGTGCTCCCCGGACAGGGGTAGACAATGAGCAGTTCTTC
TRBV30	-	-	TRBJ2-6	CAWSSPGQNSGANVLTF	TGTGCCTGGAGTTCCCCCGGTCAGAACTCTGGGGCCAACGTCCTGACTTTC
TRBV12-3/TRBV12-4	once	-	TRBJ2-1	CASSPTTGWNKQFF	TGTGCCAGCAGTCCTACTACCGGGTGGAATAAGCAGTTCTTC
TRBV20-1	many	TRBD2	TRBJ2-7	CSAHSGGIYEQYF	TGCAGTGCCCATAGCGGGGGAATCTACGAGCAGTACTTC
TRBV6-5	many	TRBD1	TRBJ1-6	CASSFLIPGTERYNSPLHF	TGTGCCAGCAGTTTTCTGATTCCCGGGACAGAAAGATATAATTCACCCCTCCACTTT
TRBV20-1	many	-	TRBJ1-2	CSASMQGRGYTF	TGCAGTGCTAGCATGCAGGGGAGAGGCTACACCTTC
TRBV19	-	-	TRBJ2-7	CASSPPVAGNEQYF	TGTGCCAGTAGTCCCCCCGTTGCGGGGAACGAGCAGTACTTC